The rows below give T cell receptor beta chains drawn from one sample of a study of blood T cell repertoires in COVID-19. Generated by immunoSEQ multiplex PCR, the TCRdb table keeps only in-frame clones and is missing some. The data contain 250,000 or so clones, approximately 86% of them singletons. Material for sequencing was PBMCs or T cells enriched from blood (not recorded which). All receptors come from a woman under 30 who had recovered from COVID-19. Each CDR3 is given with its conserved first and last residue. D genes are given only for firm matches. Some rows have no size entry. The others give once, few or many, or a class for an expanded clone.

D gene | J gene | V gene | clone size | CDR3 DNA | CDR3 protein
. | TRBJ2-5 | TRBV18 | . | TGTGCCAGCTCACCACTGGGGTTGAGAGGGCAAGAGACCCAGTACTTC | CASSPLGLRGQETQYF
. | TRBJ2-5 | TRBV7-2 | . | TGTGCCAGCAGCCGCGGAGTGGGGGCCCCAGGGACCCAGTACTTC | CASSRGVGAPGTQYF
TRBD2 | TRBJ2-1 | TRBV3-1/TRBV3-2 | . | TGTGCCAGCAGCCAATTTCTAGCGGCTTACAATGAGCAGTTCTTC | CASSQFLAAYNEQFF
TRBD2 | TRBJ2-2 | TRBV7-2 | . | TGTGCCAGCAGCCAAGCTAGCGGGAGCGGCACCGGGGAGCTGTTTTTT | CASSQASGSGTGELFF
TRBD2 | TRBJ2-7 | TRBV6-5 | . | TGTGCCAGTGGGACTACGATCTCCTACGAGCAGTACTTC | CASGTTISYEQYF
. | TRBJ1-1 | TRBV5-6 | . | TGTGCCAGCAGCCCCAGCTCGGGCACTGAAGCTTTCTTT | CASSPSSGTEAFF
. | TRBJ1-5 | TRBV19 | . | TGTGCCAGCCACGGGCCCGCGGGGTGGGATCAGCCCCAGCATTTT | CASHGPAGWDQPQHF
. | TRBJ1-4 | TRBV4-1 | . | TGCGCCAGCAGCCAACTAGGACTCGCAACTAATGAAAAACTGTTTTTT | CASSQLGLATNEKLFF
. | TRBJ1-3 | TRBV27 | . | TGTGCCAGCAGTTTTGCCCTACGGGCTGGAAACACCATATATTTT | CASSFALRAGNTIYF
TRBD1 | TRBJ1-4 | TRBV7-6 | once | TGTGCCAGCAGCCCCGGACAGGGGAATGAAAAACTGTTTTTT | CASSPGQGNEKLFF
TRBD1 | TRBJ2-1 | TRBV19 | . | TGTGCCAGTAGTCGACAGGGGGCCAGCAACAATGAGCAGTTCTTC | CASSRQGASNNEQFF
TRBD1 | TRBJ2-5 | TRBV12-5 | . | TGTGCTAGTGGTTTGGTACAGGGGCCCCAAGAGACCCAGTACTTC | CASGLVQGPQETQYF
. | TRBJ1-1 | TRBV20-1 | . | TGCAGTGGGAGGACGCCCACTGAAGCTTTCTTT | CSGRTPTEAFF
. | TRBJ2-3 | TRBV1 | . | TGCACCAGCAGCCAAGACAGCGGTGTGGTAGCGGGAATCACAGATACGCAGTATTTT | CTSSQDSGVVAGITDTQYF
. | TRBJ2-7 | TRBV7-8 | . | TGTGCCAGCAGCTTAGCGCAGGAGGTCTACGAGCAGTACTTC | CASSLAQEVYEQYF
. | TRBJ1-1 | TRBV3-1/TRBV3-2 | . | TGTGCCAGCAGCCAAACAGGGTTAACTGAAGCTTTCTTT | CASSQTGLTEAFF
. | TRBJ2-4 | TRBV2 | . | TGTGCCAGCAGCGTTCTAGAATACATTCAGTACTTC | CASSVLEYIQYF
. | TRBJ2-7 | TRBV4-3 | . | TGCGCCAGCAGCCAAGATTTTCTTAGAACCTACGAGCAGTACTTC | CASSQDFLRTYEQYF
TRBD2 | TRBJ2-5 | TRBV7-3 | . | TGTGCCAGCAGCTTAGGGGGAGCGGGAGGGGAGACCCAGTACTTC | CASSLGGAGGETQYF
. | TRBJ1-2 | TRBV12-3/TRBV12-4 | . | TGTGCCAGCAGTTTTAGAGCGGACTATGGCTACACCTTC | CASSFRADYGYTF
. | TRBJ1-5 | TRBV2 | . | TGTGCCAGCAGTGTACAGGGAAGCGGCAATCAGCCCCAGCATTTT | CASSVQGSGNQPQHF
. | TRBJ2-7 | TRBV9 | . | TGTGCCAGCAGCATTGGGGGGTTCTCCTACGAGCAGTACTTC | CASSIGGFSYEQYF
TRBD2 | TRBJ2-3 | TRBV3-1/TRBV3-2 | . | TGTGCCAGCAGCCAGACAGGGACTAGCGGTACAGATACGCAGTATTTT | CASSQTGTSGTDTQYF
TRBD1 | TRBJ2-7 | TRBV7-9 | . | TGTGCCAGCAGCACGATCTGGACAGGGCCGCACTTC | CASSTIWTGPHF
TRBD1 | TRBJ1-2 | TRBV20-1 | . | TGCAGTGCTAGTTGGTCGGGCGGGGGGACAGGGAACTATGGCTACACCTTC | CSASWSGGGTGNYGYTF
. | TRBJ2-5 | TRBV2 | once | TGTGCCAGCAGCCCGGATAGGGGGGGCCCCTTCCGGACCCAGTACTTC | CASSPDRGGPFRTQYF
TRBD2 | TRBJ2-7 | TRBV30 | . | TGTGCCTGGAGTGTAGGGGGGGTCCTAGCGGGGAGATACTACGAGCAGTACTTC | CAWSVGGVLAGRYYEQYF
TRBD1 | TRBJ1-2 | TRBV5-5 | once | TGTGCCAGCAGCTTGACAAGACAGGGGTTCTATGGCTACACCTTC | CASSLTRQGFYGYTF
. | TRBJ2-1 | TRBV3-1/TRBV3-2 | . | TGTGCCAGCAGACATATTATGTTCAATGAGCAGTTCTTC | CASRHIMFNEQFF
. | TRBJ2-3 | TRBV30 | . | TGTGCCTGGAGTGTACCCCCTTTTCGGGCAGATACGCAGTATTTT | CAWSVPPFRADTQYF
. | TRBJ1-2 | TRBV7-2 | few | TGTGCCAGCAGCTTGCAGGGGCCCTATGGCTACACCTTC | CASSLQGPYGYTF
TRBD1 | TRBJ1-2 | TRBV19 | . | TGTGCCAGTAGGCCCGGGACAGCTACATATGGCTACACCTTC | CASRPGTATYGYTF
TRBD2 | TRBJ2-7 | TRBV7-8 | . | TGTGCCAGCAGCCCTAGGGCCAGCGGGGGGCACCCTTACGAGCAGTACTTC | CASSPRASGGHPYEQYF
TRBD1 | TRBJ2-2 | TRBV5-1 | . | TGCGCCAGCAGCGCCGGGACAGGGGCGGCCGGGGAGCTGTTTTTT | CASSAGTGAAGELFF
. | TRBJ1-1 | TRBV7-7 | . | TGTGCCAGCAGCCCAATAGTGGGCAGGGTAACTGAAGCTTTCTTT | CASSPIVGRVTEAFF
TRBD2 | TRBJ2-7 | TRBV7-2 | . | TGTGCCAGCCAAGGGAGGGCCTACGAGCAGTACTTC | CASQGRAYEQYF
TRBD1 | TRBJ2-1 | TRBV9 | . | TGTGCCAGCAGTACTCCGGGGACAGTCCCCCACAATGAGCAGTTCTTC | CASSTPGTVPHNEQFF
TRBD2 | TRBJ2-1 | TRBV6-2/TRBV6-3 | . | TGTGCCAGCAGTCTAGAGGCTAGCGGCCCCTACAATGAGCAGTTCTTC | CASSLEASGPYNEQFF